This TCR beta chain was obtained from a study of blood T cell repertoires in COVID-19. TCRdb's table, derived via immunoSEQ multiplex PCR, lists solely in-frame clones and lacks some. The table shows about 250,000 clones, with roughly 90% occurring only once. Each participant's cohort was designated according to participant-reported clinical history. The V gene lost 2 bases and the J gene lost 3 bases, with 10 bases spanning the gap. This CDR3 spans 14 amino acids. From germline, CDR1 is MNHEY and CDR2 SMNVEV (reference sequence). The rearrangement links TRBV27 to TRBJ1-2, with D maybe TRBD1 (6 bases). The sequence was obtained from a woman aged 50 to 60 who had recovered from COVID-19. The sequencing sample was made of PBMCs or T cells enriched from blood (not recorded which). This CDR3 reads CASSLNRAYYGYTF. As DNA, the CDR3 is TGTGCCAGCAGTTTAAACAGGGCCTACTATGGCTACACCTTC.